The 6 T cell receptor beta chains below all came from one sample that was sequenced in a study of CD8+CD57+ T cells in acquired aplastic anemia (dated by TCRdb to 2016 to 2018). Sequenced on an Illumina HiSeq 2000. Profiling of TCR beta VDJ combinations and CDR3 sequences used genomic DNA as the template. TCRdb took the public reads, trimmed them with fastp at Q25, ran MiXCR for clone calling and kept in-frame beta chains. Every CDR3 protein is listed once, alongside the most common genes and DNA of its rows. In this sample the table shows around 180,000 distinct CDR3 sequences, about 64% of which occur a single time. In total, the top ten clones hold 45% of the sample. The source material was sorted CD4+, CD8+, or CD8+CD57+ T cells (not recorded which) from PBMCs. These receptors were taken from a human donor in good health.

V usage is TRBV10-3 and J usage is TRBJ1-1; 8 bases line up with TRBD1. This CDR3 region has 13 residues. Germline assignment: CDR1 ENHRY and CDR2 SYGVKD. With 3 bases clipped from V and 8 bases from J, the junction kept 5 bases outside the gene matches. The chain's CDR3 is CAISDPDRAEAFF. The CDR3 DNA is TGTGCCATCAGTGATCCGGACAGGGCGGAAGCTTTCTTT.

The V and J genes are TRBV9 and TRBJ2-5; the D is unclear. The CDR3 has 8 amino acids. Between the trimmed V and J ends, which lost 9 bases and 5 bases, there was a span of 2 bases. Germline-derived CDR1 and CDR2 are SGDLS and YYNGEE. The CDR3 spells CAKETQYF. The CDR3, as DNA: TGTGCCAAGGAGACCCAGTACTTC. Full variable domain (rest looked up from reference TRBV9 and TRBJ2-5): DSGVTQTPKHLITATGQRVTLRCSPRSGDLSVYWYQQSLDQGLQFLIQYYNGEERAKGNILERFSAQQFPDLHSELNLSSLELGDSALYFCAKETQYFGPGTRLLVL.

The rearrangement joins TRBV20-1 to TRBJ2-7; D is undetermined. The CDR3 has 12 amino acids. Trimming left V 2 bases short and J 2 bases short, with 7 bases between. Germline assignment: CDR1 DFQATT and CDR2 SNEGSKA (reference sequence). Here the CDR3 DNA reads TGCAGTGCTAGATCGCCAGCCTACGAGCAGTACTTC. It encodes CSARSPAYEQYF.

The CDR3 bases are TGTGCCAGCAGCGTAGGTGACACCGAGCAGTACTTC. This gives the protein CASSVGDTEQYF. The chain recombines TRBV9 with TRBJ2-7; unclear D gene. The germline V and J ends were trimmed by 0 bases and 6 bases, with 7 bases remaining between them. In germline, CDR1 is SGDLS, CDR2 YYNGEE. The length of the CDR3 is 12 residues. Filled out from reference TRBV9 and TRBJ2-7, the complete variable domain reads DSGVTQTPKHLITATGQRVTLRCSPRSGDLSVYWYQQSLDQGLQFLIQYYNGEERAKGNILERFSAQQFPDLHSELNLSSLELGDSALYFCASSVGDTEQYFGPGTRLTVT.

This clonotype was detected ten times or more. The chain employs TRBV12-3 or TRBV12-4 and TRBJ2-3; D possibly matches TRBD1 or TRBD2 (5 bases each). The CDR3 spans 14 residues. V was cut by 4 bases and J by 4 bases, with 12 bases left in between. CDR3 protein: CASSWGSPADTQYF. In nucleotides, the CDR3 is TGTGCCAGCAGTTGGGGGTCTCCTGCAGATACGCAGTATTTT.

CDR3 coding DNA: TGTGCCAGCAGGCGGGACGCCCAGACCCAGTACTTC. It specifies CASRRDAQTQYF. V usage is TRBV10-3 and J usage is TRBJ2-5; D possibly corresponds to TRBD2 (6 bases). This CDR3 is built from 12 residues. Germline V gene lookup returns CDR1 ENHRY and CDR2 SYGVKD. V dropped 10 bases and J dropped 6 bases, with 15 bases sitting between them.